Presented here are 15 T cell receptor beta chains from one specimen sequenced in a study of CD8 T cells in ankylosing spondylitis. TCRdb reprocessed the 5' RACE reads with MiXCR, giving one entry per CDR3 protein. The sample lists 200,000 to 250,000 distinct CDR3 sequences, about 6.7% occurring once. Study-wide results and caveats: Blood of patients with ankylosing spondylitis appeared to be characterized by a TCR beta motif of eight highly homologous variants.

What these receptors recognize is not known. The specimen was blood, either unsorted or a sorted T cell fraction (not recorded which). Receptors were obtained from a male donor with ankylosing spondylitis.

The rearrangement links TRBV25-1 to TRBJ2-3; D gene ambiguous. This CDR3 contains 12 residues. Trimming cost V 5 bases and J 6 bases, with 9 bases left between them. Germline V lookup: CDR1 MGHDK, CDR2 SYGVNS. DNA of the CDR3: TGTGCCAGCAGTCTAGTTCTGGATACGCAGTATTTT. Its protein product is CASSLVLDTQYF.

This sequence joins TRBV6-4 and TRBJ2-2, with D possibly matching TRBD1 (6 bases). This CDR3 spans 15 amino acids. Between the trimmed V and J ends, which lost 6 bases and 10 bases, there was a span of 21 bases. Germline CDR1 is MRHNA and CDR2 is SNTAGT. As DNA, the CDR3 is TGTGCCAGCAGCCCAAGTGAGGGGGAGCTTAAGGAGCTGTTTTTT. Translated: CASSPSEGELKELFF.

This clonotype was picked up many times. Here the CDR3 reads CASSPSRGEERPPYEQYF. CDR3 nucleotides: TGTGCCAGCAGCCCATCCCGGGGAGAGGAACGTCCCCCCTACGAGCAGTACTTC. The V gene is TRBV4-2, the J gene TRBJ2-7; D is perhaps TRBD2 (5 bases). Germline V gives CDR1 LGHNA, CDR2 YNFKEQ. V was cut by 4 bases and J by 2 bases, with 24 bases left in between. CDR3 length equals 18 residues.

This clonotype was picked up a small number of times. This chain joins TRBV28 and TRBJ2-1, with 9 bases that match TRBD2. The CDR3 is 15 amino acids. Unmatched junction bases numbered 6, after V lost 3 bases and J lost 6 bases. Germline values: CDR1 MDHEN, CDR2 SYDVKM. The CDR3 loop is CASSLLAGKVNEQFF. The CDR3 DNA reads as TGTGCCAGCAGTTTGCTAGCGGGAAAGGTCAATGAGCAGTTCTTC.

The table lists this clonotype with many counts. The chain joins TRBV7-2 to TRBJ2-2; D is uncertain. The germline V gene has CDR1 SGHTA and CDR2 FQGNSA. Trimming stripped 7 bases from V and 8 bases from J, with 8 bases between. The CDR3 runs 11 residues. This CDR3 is CASKIIGELFF. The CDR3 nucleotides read TGTGCCAGCAAAATCATAGGGGAGCTGTTTTTT. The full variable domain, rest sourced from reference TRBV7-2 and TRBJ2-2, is GAGVSQSPSNKVTEKGKDVELRCDPISGHTALYWYRQSLGQGLEFLIYFQGNSAPDKSGLPSDRFSAERTGGSVSTLTIQRTQQEDSAVYLCASKIIGELFFGEGSRLTVL.

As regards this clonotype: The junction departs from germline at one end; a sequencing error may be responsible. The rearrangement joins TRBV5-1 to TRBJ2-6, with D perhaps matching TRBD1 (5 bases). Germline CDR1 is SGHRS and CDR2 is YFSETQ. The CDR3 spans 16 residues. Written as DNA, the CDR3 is TGCGCCAGCACCTTGGACACAGCGCATGGGGCCAACGTCCTGACTTTC. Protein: CASTLDTAHGANVLTF.

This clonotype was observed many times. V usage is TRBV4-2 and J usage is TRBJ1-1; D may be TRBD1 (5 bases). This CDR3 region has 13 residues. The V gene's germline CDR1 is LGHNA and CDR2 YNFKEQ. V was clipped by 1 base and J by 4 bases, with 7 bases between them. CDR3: CASSQARGTEAFF. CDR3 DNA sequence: TGTGCCAGCAGCCAAGCAAGGGGCACTGAAGCTTTCTTT.

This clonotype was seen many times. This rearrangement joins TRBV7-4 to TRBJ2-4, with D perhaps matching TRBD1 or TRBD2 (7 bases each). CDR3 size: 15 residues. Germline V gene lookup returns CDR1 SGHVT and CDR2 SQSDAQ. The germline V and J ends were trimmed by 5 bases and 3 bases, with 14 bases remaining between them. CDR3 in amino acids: CASSLGGGSKNIQYF. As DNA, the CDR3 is TGTGCCAGCAGCCTAGGGGGCGGGAGCAAAAACATTCAGTACTTC. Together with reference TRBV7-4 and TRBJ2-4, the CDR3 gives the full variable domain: GAGVSQSPRYKVAKRGRDVALRCDSISGHVTLYWYRQTLGQGSEVLTYSQSDAQRDKSGRPSGRFSAERPERSVSTLKIQRTEQGDSAVYLCASSLGGGSKNIQYFGAGTRLSVL.

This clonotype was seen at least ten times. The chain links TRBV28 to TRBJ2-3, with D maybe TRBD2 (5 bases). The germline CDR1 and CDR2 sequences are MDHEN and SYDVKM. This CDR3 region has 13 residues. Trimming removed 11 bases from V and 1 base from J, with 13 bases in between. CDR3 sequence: CAWTRDGTDTQYF. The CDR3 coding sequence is TGTGCCTGGACCCGGGATGGCACAGATACGCAGTATTTT.

Here the CDR3 DNA reads TGTGCCAGCAAGGACTGGGGGACAGCATTCTTCTCTGGAAACACCATATATTTT. It is translated as CASKDWGTAFFSGNTIYF. The chain employs TRBV14 and TRBJ1-3, with 7 bases aligning to TRBD1. This CDR3 is built from 18 residues. The germline V gene has CDR1 SGHDN and CDR2 FVKESK. Trimming took 7 bases from V and 0 from J; bases not matched to a gene: 15. Together with reference TRBV14 and TRBJ1-3, the CDR3 gives the full variable domain: EAGVTQFPSHSVIEKGQTVTLRCDPISGHDNLYWYRRVMGKEIKFLLHFVKESKQDESGMPNNRFLAERTGGTYSTLKVQPAELEDSGVYFCASKDWGTAFFSGNTIYFGEGSWLTVV.

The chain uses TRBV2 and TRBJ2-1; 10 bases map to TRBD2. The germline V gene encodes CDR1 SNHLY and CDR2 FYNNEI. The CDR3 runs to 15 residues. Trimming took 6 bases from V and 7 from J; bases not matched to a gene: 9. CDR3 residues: CASSQRLAGVNEQFF. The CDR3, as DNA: TGTGCCAGCAGCCAACGGCTAGCGGGAGTGAATGAGCAGTTCTTC.

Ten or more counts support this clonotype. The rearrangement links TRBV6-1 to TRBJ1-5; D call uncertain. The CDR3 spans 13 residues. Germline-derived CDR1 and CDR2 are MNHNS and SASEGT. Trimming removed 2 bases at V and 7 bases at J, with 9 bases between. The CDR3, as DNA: TGTGCCAGCAGTGAATGGGCGGAACAGCCCCAGCATTTT. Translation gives CASSEWAEQPQHF.

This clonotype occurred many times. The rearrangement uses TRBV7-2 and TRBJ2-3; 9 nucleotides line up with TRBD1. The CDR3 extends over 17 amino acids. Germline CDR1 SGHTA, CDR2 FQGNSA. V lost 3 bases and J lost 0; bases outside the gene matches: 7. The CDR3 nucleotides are TGTGCCAGCAGCTTGATGGGGACAGGGATGAGCACAGATACGCAGTATTTT. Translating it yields CASSLMGTGMSTDTQYF.

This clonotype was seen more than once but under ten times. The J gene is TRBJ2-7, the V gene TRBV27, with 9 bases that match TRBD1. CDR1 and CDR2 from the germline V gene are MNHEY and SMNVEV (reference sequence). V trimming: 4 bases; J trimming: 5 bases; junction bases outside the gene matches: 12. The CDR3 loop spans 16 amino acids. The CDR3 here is CASSSTDRGWWDEQYF. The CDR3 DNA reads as TGTGCCAGCAGTTCCACGGACAGGGGTTGGTGGGACGAGCAGTACTTC.

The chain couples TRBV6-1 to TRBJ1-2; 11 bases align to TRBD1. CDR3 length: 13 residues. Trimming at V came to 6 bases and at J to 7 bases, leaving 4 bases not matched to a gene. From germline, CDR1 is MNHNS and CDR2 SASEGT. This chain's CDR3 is CASSLDRGLGYTF. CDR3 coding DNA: TGTGCCAGCAGCTTGGACAGGGGGCTTGGCTACACCTTC.